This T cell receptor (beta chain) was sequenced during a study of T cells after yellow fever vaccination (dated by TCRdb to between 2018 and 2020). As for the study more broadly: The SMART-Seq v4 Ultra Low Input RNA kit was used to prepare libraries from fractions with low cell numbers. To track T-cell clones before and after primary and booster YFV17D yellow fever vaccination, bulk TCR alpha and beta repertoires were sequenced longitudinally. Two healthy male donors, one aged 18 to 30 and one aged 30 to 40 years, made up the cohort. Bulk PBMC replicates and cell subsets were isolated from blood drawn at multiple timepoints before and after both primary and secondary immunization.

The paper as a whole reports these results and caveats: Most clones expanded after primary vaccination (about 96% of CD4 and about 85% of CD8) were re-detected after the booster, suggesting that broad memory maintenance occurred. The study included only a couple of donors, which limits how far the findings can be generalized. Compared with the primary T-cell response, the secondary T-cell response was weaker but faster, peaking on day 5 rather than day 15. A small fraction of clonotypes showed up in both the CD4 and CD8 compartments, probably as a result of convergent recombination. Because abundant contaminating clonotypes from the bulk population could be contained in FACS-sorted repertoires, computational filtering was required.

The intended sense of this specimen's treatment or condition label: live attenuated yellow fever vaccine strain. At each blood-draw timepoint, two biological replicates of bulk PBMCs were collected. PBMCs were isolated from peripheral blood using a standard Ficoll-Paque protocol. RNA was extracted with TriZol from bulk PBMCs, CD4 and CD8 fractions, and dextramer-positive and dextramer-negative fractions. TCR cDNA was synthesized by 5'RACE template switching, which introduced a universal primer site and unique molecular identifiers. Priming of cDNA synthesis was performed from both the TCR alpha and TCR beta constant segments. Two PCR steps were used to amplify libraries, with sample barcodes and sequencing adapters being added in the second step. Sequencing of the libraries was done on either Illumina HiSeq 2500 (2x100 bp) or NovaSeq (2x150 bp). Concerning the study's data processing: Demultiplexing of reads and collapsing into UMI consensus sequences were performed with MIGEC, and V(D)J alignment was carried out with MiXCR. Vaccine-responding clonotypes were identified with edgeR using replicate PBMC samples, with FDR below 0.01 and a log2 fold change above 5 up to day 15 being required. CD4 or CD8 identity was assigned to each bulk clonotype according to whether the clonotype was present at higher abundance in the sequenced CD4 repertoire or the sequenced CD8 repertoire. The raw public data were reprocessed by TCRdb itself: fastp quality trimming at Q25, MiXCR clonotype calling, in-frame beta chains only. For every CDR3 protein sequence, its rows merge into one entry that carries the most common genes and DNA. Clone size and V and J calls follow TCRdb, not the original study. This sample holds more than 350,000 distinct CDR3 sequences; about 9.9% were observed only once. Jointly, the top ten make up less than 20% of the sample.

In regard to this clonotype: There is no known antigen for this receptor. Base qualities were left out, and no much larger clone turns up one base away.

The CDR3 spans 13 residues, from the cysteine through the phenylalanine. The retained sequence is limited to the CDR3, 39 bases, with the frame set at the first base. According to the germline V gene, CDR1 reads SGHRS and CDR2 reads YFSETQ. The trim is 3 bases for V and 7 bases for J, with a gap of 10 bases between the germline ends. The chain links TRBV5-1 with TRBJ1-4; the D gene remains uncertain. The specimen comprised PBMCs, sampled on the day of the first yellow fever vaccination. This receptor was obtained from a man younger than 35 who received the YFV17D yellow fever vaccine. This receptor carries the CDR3 CASSSGFGEKLFF. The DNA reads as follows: TGCGCCAGCAGCTCGGGGTTTGGTGAAAAACTGTTTTTT.